This entry concerns a single T cell receptor (beta chain). Its antigen remains unidentified. This record comes from a study of cytomegalovirus exposure and HLA in healthy donors. V gave up 3 bases and J gave up 0 bases, with 13 bases separating them. The CDR3 is 17 residues long. The germline V gene has CDR1 SGDLS and CDR2 YYNGEE. Study results and caveats: Specificity for CMV antigens was confirmed in vitro for a few of the CMV-associated chains. Subsequent analysis of the approximately 110 validation repertoires found a tendency for first-cohort TCR clusters to co-occur.

Only in-frame clones appear in the TCRdb table, and some are missing; sequencing was by immunoSEQ multiplex PCR. In the table there are approximately 90,000 clones, 96% of which are singletons. Material for sequencing was PBMCs. This TCR came from a man aged 18-30 years in good health and CMV-seronegative. V and J are TRBV9 and TRBJ2-6; tentative D call: TRBD2 (6 bases). CDR3 DNA: TGTGCCAGCAGCGGAGGAGGGGCCTTCTCTGGGGCCAACGTCCTGACTTTC. This sequence encodes CASSGGGAFSGANVLTF. The full variable domain, its missing parts supplied by reference TRBV9 and TRBJ2-6, is DSGVTQTPKHLITATGQRVTLRCSPRSGDLSVYWYQQSLDQGLQFLIQYYNGEERAKGNILERFSAQQFPDLHSELNLSSLELGDSALYFCASSGGGAFSGANVLTFGAGSRLTVL.